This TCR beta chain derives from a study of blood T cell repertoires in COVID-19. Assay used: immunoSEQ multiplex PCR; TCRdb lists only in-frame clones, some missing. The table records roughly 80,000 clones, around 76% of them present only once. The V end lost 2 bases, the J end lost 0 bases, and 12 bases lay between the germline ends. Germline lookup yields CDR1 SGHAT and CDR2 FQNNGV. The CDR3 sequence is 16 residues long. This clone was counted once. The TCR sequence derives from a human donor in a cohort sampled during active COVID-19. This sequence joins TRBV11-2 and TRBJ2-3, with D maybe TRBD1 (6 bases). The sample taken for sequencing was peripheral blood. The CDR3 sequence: CASSLLSGQSTDTQYF. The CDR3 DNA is TGTGCCAGCAGCTTATTAAGCGGACAGAGCACAGATACGCAGTATTTT.